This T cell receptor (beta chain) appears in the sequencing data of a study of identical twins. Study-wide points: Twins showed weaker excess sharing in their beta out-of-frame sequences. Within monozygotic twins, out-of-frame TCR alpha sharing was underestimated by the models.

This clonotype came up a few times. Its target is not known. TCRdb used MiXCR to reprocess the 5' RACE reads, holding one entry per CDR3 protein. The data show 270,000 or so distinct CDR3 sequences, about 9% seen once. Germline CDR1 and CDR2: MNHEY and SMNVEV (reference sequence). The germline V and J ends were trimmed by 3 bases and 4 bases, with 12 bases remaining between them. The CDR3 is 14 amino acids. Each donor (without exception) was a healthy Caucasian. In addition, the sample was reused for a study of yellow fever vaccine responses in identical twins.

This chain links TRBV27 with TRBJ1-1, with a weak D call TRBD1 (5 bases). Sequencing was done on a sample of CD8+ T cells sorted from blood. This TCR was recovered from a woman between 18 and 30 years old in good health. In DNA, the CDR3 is TGTGCCAGCAGTTTGGCGACAGATGGCACTGAAGCTTTCTTT. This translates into CASSLATDGTEAFF.